The 31 T cell receptor beta chains in this list originate from one sample, sequenced in a study of beta chain features in type 1 diabetes. Expressed TCRB transcripts were sequenced, since all the RNA that had been isolated was reverse transcribed. The table came from immunoSEQ multiplex PCR; TCRdb's copy has only in-frame clones and leaves some out. The data show under 450,000 clones, with approximately 15% seen just once and less than 0.04% held by the top ten. The sample was naive CD4+ T cells from blood. These receptor sequences come from a man younger than 45 in good health.

This chain connects TRBV12-5 to TRBJ1-2; unclear D gene. CDR1 is LGHNT, CDR2 FRNRAP, per germline. The ends were cut back, 1 base at V and 2 bases at J, with 8 bases in the middle. The CDR3 sequence is 14 residues long. The CDR3 reads CASGLGTGNYGYTF. DNA for the CDR3: TGTGCTAGTGGTTTGGGGACGGGAAACTATGGCTACACCTTC. Variable domain in full (rest from reference TRBV12-5 and TRBJ1-2): DARVTQTPRHKVTEMGQEVTMRCQPILGHNTVFWYRQTMMQGLELLAYFRNRAPLDDSGMPKDRFSAEMPDATLATLKIQPSEPRDSAVYFCASGLGTGNYGYTFGSGTRLTVV.

V gene TRBV29-1 combines with J gene TRBJ2-7, with a weak D call TRBD2 (5 bases). The CDR3 extends over 13 amino acids. Germline V gives CDR1 SQVTM, CDR2 ANQGSEA. The V end lost 3 bases, the J end lost 0 bases, and 9 bases lay between the germline ends. The CDR3 DNA reads TGCAGCGTTGATGGACTGAGCTCCTACGAGCAGTACGTC. It is translated as CSVDGLSSYEQYV.

This clone came up a few times. This rearrangement joins TRBV29-1 to TRBJ2-5, with D uncertain. Deletions cut 7 bases from V and 1 base from J, with 13 bases between. The CDR3 is made up of 13 amino acids. Germline CDR1 reads SQVTM; CDR2 reads ANQGSEA. The CDR3: CSAQSAVQETQYF. As DNA, the CDR3 is TGCAGCGCCCAGTCGGCGGTCCAAGAGACCCAGTACTTC.

The chain links TRBV4-2 to TRBJ2-3; D possibly corresponds to TRBD2 (5 bases). The CDR3 runs 18 residues. Trimming pared 0 bases from V and 0 bases from J, leaving 16 bases between. Germline loops: CDR1 LGHNA, CDR2 YNFKEQ. The CDR3: CASSQDRFLAESTDTQYF. Written as DNA, the CDR3 is TGTGCCAGCAGCCAAGATCGGTTTCTAGCAGAGAGCACAGATACGCAGTATTTT.

With respect to this clone: An end of the junction differs from the germline gene, which may be a read error. J is TRBJ2-3 and V is TRBV6-5, with TRBD2 as a possible D gene (6 bases). The germline CDR1 and CDR2 sequences are MNHEY and SVGAGI. This CDR3 is built from 14 residues. As DNA, the CDR3 is TGTGCCATCAGTGAGTCGGGCCTAGCGGATACGCAGTATTTT. Its protein product is CAISESGLADTQYF.

This clone has a handful of counts. The chain has TRBV5-1 and TRBJ2-1; weak D call: TRBD2 (6 bases). Germline assignment: CDR1 SGHRS and CDR2 YFSETQ. This CDR3 contains 14 residues. Trimming shortened V by 2 bases and J by 4 bases, and 10 bases separated the two germline ends. The CDR3 loop reads CASSFVGGYNEQFF. CDR3 DNA: TGCGCCAGCAGCTTCGTGGGGGGTTACAATGAGCAGTTCTTC.

This chain connects TRBV30 to TRBJ1-3; D is possibly TRBD1 (5 bases). CDR3 size: 14 residues. Trimming pared 3 bases from V and 0 bases from J, leaving 9 bases between. Looked up from germline, CDR1 is GTSNPN and CDR2 is SVGIG (reference sequence). The CDR3 is CAWSRTSSGNTIYF. The CDR3 bases are TGTGCCTGGAGCCGGACAAGCTCTGGAAACACCATATATTTT.

Only a few counts were recorded for this clone. The chain carries TRBV19 and TRBJ1-2; D might be TRBD1 (5 bases). Trimming shortened V by 3 bases and J by 7 bases, and 15 bases separated the two germline ends. Germline V gene sequence: CDR1 LNHDA, CDR2 SQIVND (reference sequence). The CDR3 consists of 14 residues. CDR3 sequence reads: CASSIGQGIGGYTF. CDR3 coding DNA: TGTGCCAGTAGTATCGGGCAGGGTATTGGTGGCTACACCTTC.

This clone came up a few times. This chain connects TRBV13 to TRBJ2-7; 7 bases map to TRBD2. There are 15 residues in the CDR3. Germline CDR1 and CDR2: PRHDT and FYEKMQ (reference sequence). Germline trimming cut 5 bases from V and 6 bases from J; bases unmatched to any gene: 13. The CDR3 bases are TGTGCCAGCAGCCCGCGAGGAGGGACTACCGGCGAGCAGTACGTC. Its protein is CASSPRGGTTGEQYV.

This rearrangement joins TRBV5-1 to TRBJ2-7, with D tentatively TRBD1 or TRBD2 (5 bases each). From germline, CDR1 is SGHRS and CDR2 YFSETQ. V lost 2 bases, J lost 6 bases, and 15 bases lay in between. The CDR3 spans 14 residues. CDR3 sequence: CASSLEGRGREQYF. CDR3 DNA: TGCGCCAGCAGCTTAGAGGGCCGGGGACGCGAGCAGTACTTC.

The chain couples TRBV7-2 to TRBJ2-1; 15 bases agree with TRBD2. The CDR3 runs 19 residues. J was trimmed by 0 bases and V by 5 bases; bases with no gene match: 8. Germline-derived CDR1 and CDR2 are SGHTA and FQGNSA. The CDR3 loop is CASSPTGLAGGSSYNEQFF. CDR3 DNA sequence: TGTGCCAGCAGCCCGACCGGACTAGCGGGGGGGAGCTCCTACAATGAGCAGTTCTTC.

This clone was observed a few times. The V gene is TRBV7-2, the J gene TRBJ2-7, with a tentative D call TRBD2 (6 bases). Germline CDR1 reads SGHTA; CDR2 reads FQGNSA. Trimming took 5 bases from V and 9 from J, leaving 17 bases between them. The CDR3 runs to 13 residues. CDR3: CASSPDYAGAQYV. The CDR3 DNA sequence: TGTGCCAGCAGCCCGGACTACGCCGGCGCGCAGTACGTC.

This rearrangement joins TRBV1 to TRBJ2-5; the table gives TRBD2 as D, unverified against the DNA. TRBV1 is a pseudogene. The CDR3 spans 13 residues. The CDR3 DNA reads as TGCACCAGCAGCCATGCGGGTAAAGAGACCCAGTACTTC. Translating gives CTSSHAGKETQYF.

This clone has a handful of counts. The V gene is TRBV7-2, the J gene TRBJ2-4; perhaps TRBD2 as D (5 bases). CDR3 length: 15 residues. V lost 1 base and J lost 8, with 15 bases in between. Germline V gives CDR1 SGHTA, CDR2 FQGNSA. The CDR3 nucleotides read TGTGCCAGCAGCTTAGTCGTCGGGGTTACGGACATTCAGTACTTC. As protein: CASSLVVGVTDIQYF.

The chain has TRBV6-5 and TRBJ1-1; D is undetermined. CDR3 length: 14 amino acids. Germline V gene data show CDR1 as MNHEY and CDR2 as SVGAGI. The V gene lost 6 bases and the J gene lost 1 base, with 12 bases spanning the gap. The chain's CDR3 is CASSPDYTNTEAFF. The CDR3 DNA follows: TGTGCCAGCAGCCCAGACTATACGAACACTGAAGCTTTCTTT.

This clone has only a few counts. V usage is TRBV21-1 and J usage is TRBJ2-1; the listed D gene, TRBD2, was not tested against the DNA. TRBV21-1 is recorded as a pseudogene. The CDR3 runs to 15 residues. CDR3: CASSKVGGLYNEQFF. CDR3 nucleotides: TGTGCCAGCAGCAAAGTGGGCGGGCTATACAATGAGCAGTTCTTC.

V is TRBV6-5 and J is TRBJ2-6, with 7 bases fitting TRBD1. The CDR3 extends over 15 amino acids. Germline V gene data show CDR1 as MNHEY and CDR2 as SVGAGI. J was trimmed by 2 bases and V by 6 bases; bases with no gene match: 4. This CDR3 reads CASSRRGPGANVLTF. In nucleotides, the CDR3 is TGTGCCAGCAGCCGTAGGGGGCCTGGGGCCAACGTCCTGACTTTC.

V usage is TRBV4-1 and J usage is TRBJ2-5, with D possibly being TRBD2 (6 bases). The CDR3 loop spans 16 amino acids. Germline V gene lookup returns CDR1 MGHRA and CDR2 YSYEKL. V lost 1 base and J 10 bases, leaving 22 bases between the germline ends. CDR3 protein: CASSQGPTTRREYQYF. In DNA form, the CDR3 reads TGCGCCAGCAGCCAAGGCCCGACTACACGGCGGGAATACCAGTACTTC.

This clone has only a few counts. The V call is TRBV25-1, the J call TRBJ1-2; 8 positions match TRBD1. This CDR3 is 13 amino acids long. Germline values: CDR1 MGHDK, CDR2 SYGVNS. Trimming took 0 bases from V and 10 from J; bases not matched to a gene: 4. The CDR3 is CASSEYDRGDYTF. CDR3 nucleotide sequence: TGTGCCAGCAGTGAATACGACAGGGGAGACTACACCTTC.

This clone was detected only a few times. This rearrangement joins TRBV13 to TRBJ2-2, with D possibly TRBD2 on 6 matching bases. Between the trimmed V and J ends, which lost 3 bases and 4 bases, there was a span of 12 bases. Per the germline V gene, CDR1 is PRHDT and CDR2 is FYEKMQ (reference sequence). The CDR3 consists of 15 residues. The CDR3 protein is CASSLAGPLTGELFF. Written as DNA, the CDR3 is TGTGCCAGCAGCTTGGCGGGGCCACTCACCGGGGAGCTGTTTTTT. The entire variable domain, with the rest obtained from reference TRBV13 and TRBJ2-2, is as follows: AAGVIQSPRHLIKEKRETATLKCYPIPRHDTVYWYQQGPGQDPQFLISFYEKMQSDKGSIPDRFSAQQFSDYHSELNMSSLELGDSALYFCASSLAGPLTGELFFGEGSRLTVL.

This clone was observed a handful of times. V gene TRBV18 combines with J gene TRBJ2-3; D gene ambiguous. Germline values: CDR1 KGHSH, CDR2 LQKENI. The CDR3 length is 14 residues. Trimming pared 0 bases from V and 6 bases from J, leaving 10 bases between. CDR3 sequence reads: CASSPPPAPDTQYF. In nucleotides, the CDR3 is TGTGCCAGCTCACCACCCCCAGCCCCGGATACGCAGTATTTT.

This clone was seen a handful of times. V is TRBV7-8 and J is TRBJ2-5; weak D call: TRBD1 (5 bases). Germline CDR1 is SGHVS and CDR2 is FQNEAQ. Between the trimmed V and J ends, which lost 4 bases and 1 base, there was a span of 13 bases. The CDR3 is 15 amino acids. CDR3: CASSSAGLVQETQYF. The CDR3 region has the DNA TGTGCCAGCAGCTCCGCAGGGCTGGTCCAAGAGACCCAGTACTTC.

J is TRBJ2-3 and V is TRBV28; 8 bases map to TRBD2. This CDR3 contains 16 residues. The germline gives CDR1 MDHEN, CDR2 SYDVKM. The J segment lost 4 bases and the V segment lost 5 bases, leaving 11 bases of the junction unmatched. For the CDR3, the DNA is TGTGCCAGCAGTCCGCGGGGTAGCGGGGCCTCAGATACGCAGTATTTT. Its protein is CASSPRGSGASDTQYF.

The chain recombines TRBV9 with TRBJ2-1; no definite D call. The V and J ends lost 1 base and 0 bases respectively, with 11 bases between them. The CDR3 covers 16 residues. CDR1 is SGDLS, CDR2 YYNGEE, per germline. This CDR3 reads CASSVWYGLSYNEQFF. CDR3 nucleotides: TGTGCCAGCAGCGTATGGTACGGGCTCTCCTACAATGAGCAGTTCTTC. Based on the CDR3 plus reference TRBV9 and TRBJ2-1, the full variable domain is DSGVTQTPKHLITATGQRVTLRCSPRSGDLSVYWYQQSLDQGLQFLIQYYNGEERAKGNILERFSAQQFPDLHSELNLSSLELGDSALYFCASSVWYGLSYNEQFFGPGTRLTVL.

J is TRBJ2-1 and V is TRBV18; 8 nucleotides line up with TRBD1. This CDR3 region has 14 residues. V shed 6 bases, J shed 8 bases, and the junction held 9 bases outside the gene matches. Germline CDR1 and CDR2: KGHSH and LQKENI. Here the CDR3 reads CASSPRQGMDEQFF. As DNA, the CDR3 is TGTGCCAGCTCTCCAAGACAGGGGATGGATGAGCAGTTCTTC.

This clone was detected a few times. The CDR3 region has the DNA TGTGCCATCTCTCGGGGCTCAGGATCTTTCTCCGGCTACGAGCAGTACTTC. This sequence encodes CAISRGSGSFSGYEQYF. The V call is TRBV10-3, the J call TRBJ2-7; D tentatively fits TRBD1 or TRBD2 (5 bases each). This CDR3 comprises 17 residues. V lost 8 bases to trimming and J lost 3 bases, with 26 bases between them. Germline V CDR1 and CDR2: ENHRY, SYGVKD.

Remarks on this clone: The sample has other DNA sequences that encode this CDR3 too. The DNA for the CDR3 is TGTGCCAGCAGCTTAGGGACAGGGAGAACCTACAATGAGCAGTTCTTC. As protein: CASSLGTGRTYNEQFF. The chain employs TRBV7-9 and TRBJ2-1, with 8 nucleotides matching TRBD1. V was clipped by 1 base and J by 2 bases; unmatched bases: 4. The V gene's germline CDR1 is SEHNR and CDR2 FQNEAQ (reference sequence). The CDR3 runs to 16 residues.

This clone was observed a few times. The chain uses TRBV30 and TRBJ1-5; weak D call: TRBD1 (5 bases). The CDR3 has 14 residues. Germline CDR1 is GTSNPN and CDR2 is SVGIG (reference sequence). Trimming removed 4 bases at V and 7 bases at J, with 17 bases between. CDR3 sequence: CAWTRMGGGQPQHF. The CDR3 DNA is TGTGCCTGGACCCGGATGGGGGGAGGGCAGCCCCAGCATTTT.

The DNA for the CDR3 is TGCAGCGGTGTCAGCTTGAATGAGCAGTTCTTC. It translates to CSGVSLNEQFF. The chain employs TRBV29-1 and TRBJ2-1; D remains unclear. Trimming removed 7 bases at V and 7 bases at J, with 11 bases between. The germline V gene has CDR1 SQVTM and CDR2 ANQGSEA. There are 11 residues in the CDR3.

The sample holds a few counts of this clone. The rearrangement joins TRBV30 to TRBJ1-5; D may be TRBD1 (5 bases). This CDR3 spans 16 amino acids. V was clipped by 2 bases and J by 5 bases, with 19 bases between them. Germline CDR1 GTSNPN, CDR2 SVGIG (reference sequence). The DNA of the CDR3 is TGTGCCTGGAGTTGGAGGGGCAGAGCCTACGATCAGCCCCAGCATTTT. As protein: CAWSWRGRAYDQPQHF.

This chain uses TRBV7-6 with TRBJ2-5, with D perhaps assigned TRBD1 or TRBD2 (5 bases each). V lost 5 bases and J lost 7, with 8 bases in between. Germline values: CDR1 SGHVS, CDR2 FNYEAQ. There are 11 residues in the CDR3. In DNA form, the CDR3 reads TGTGCCAGCAGCCCGAGGGGGACCCAGTACTTC. It encodes CASSPRGTQYF.